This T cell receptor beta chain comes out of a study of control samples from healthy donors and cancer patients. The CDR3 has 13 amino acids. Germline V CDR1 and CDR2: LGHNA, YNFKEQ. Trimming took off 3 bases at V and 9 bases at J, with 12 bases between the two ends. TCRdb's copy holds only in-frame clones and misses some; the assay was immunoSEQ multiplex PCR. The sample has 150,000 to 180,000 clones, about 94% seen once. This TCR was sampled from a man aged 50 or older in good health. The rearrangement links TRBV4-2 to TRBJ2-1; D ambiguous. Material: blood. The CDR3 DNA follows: TGTGCCAGCAGCCATACTCAGGACGGTGAGCAGTTCTTC. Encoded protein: CASSHTQDGEQFF.